The 17 T cell receptor beta chains listed next were all sequenced from one sample in a study of CD8 T cells in ankylosing spondylitis. TCRdb fed the 5' RACE reads into MiXCR, producing one record per CDR3 protein. The sample includes approximately 92,000 distinct CDR3 sequences, 8.8% seen only once; the top ten take under 6%. Specimen: blood, either unsorted or a sorted T cell fraction (not recorded which). The receptors here all came from a male donor with ankylosing spondylitis or in good health (not recorded which).

This clonotype appeared many times. The chain carries TRBV12-3 or TRBV12-4 and TRBJ2-2, with a weak D call TRBD1 (6 bases). This CDR3 contains 16 residues. V was cut by 8 bases and J by 0 bases, with 16 bases left in between. The CDR3 reads CASFRGQATNTGELFF. The CDR3, as DNA: TGTGCCAGCTTTCGGGGACAAGCTACGAACACCGGGGAGCTGTTTTTT.

This clonotype was picked up many times. The chain has TRBV12-3 or TRBV12-4 and TRBJ1-1, with 7 nucleotides matching TRBD1. The CDR3 is 16 residues long. After removal of 9 bases from V and 0 bases from J, the junction contained 13 bases not matched to a gene. CDR3 sequence reads: CASASRDRLLNTEAFF. The CDR3 DNA follows: TGTGCCAGTGCGAGCCGGGACAGACTTCTGAACACTGAAGCTTTCTTT.

This clonotype was recorded at least ten times. J is TRBJ2-5 and V is TRBV12-3 or TRBV12-4, with D unresolved. The CDR3 consists of 15 residues. V shed 1 base and J shed 2 bases, with 11 bases lying between them. This CDR3 reads CASSLGISSQETQYF. CDR3 DNA: TGTGCCAGCAGTTTAGGTATCAGCTCACAAGAGACCCAGTACTTC.

The V and J genes are TRBV3-1 and TRBJ2-2; 11 nucleotides match TRBD2. The CDR3 runs to 14 residues. Germline CDR1 LGHDT, CDR2 YNNKEL (reference sequence). Germline trimming cut 8 bases from V and 6 bases from J; bases unmatched to any gene: 5. DNA for the CDR3: TGTGCCAGCCGAACTAGCGGGGGAGCCGGGGAGCTGTTTTTT. It codes for CASRTSGGAGELFF.

At least ten counts were recorded for this clonotype. V usage is TRBV12-5 and J usage is TRBJ2-1; no clear D gene. The CDR3 loop spans 11 amino acids. Between the trimmed V and J ends, which lost 5 bases and 5 bases, there was a span of 4 bases. Germline V gene sequence: CDR1 LGHNT, CDR2 FRNRAP. CDR3 loop: CASGRDNEQFF. As DNA, the CDR3 is TGTGCTAGTGGTAGGGACAATGAGCAGTTCTTC.

This clonotype came up many times. V and J are TRBV2 and TRBJ2-6; TRBD1 is a possible D gene (6 bases). V was trimmed by 1 base and J by 2 bases, leaving 12 bases between them. This CDR3 comprises 17 residues. The germline V gene has CDR1 SNHLY and CDR2 FYNNEI. CDR3 nucleotide sequence: TGTGCCAGCAGTGAAGGTACAGGGCTACCTGGGGCCAACGTCCTGACTTTC. It yields the protein CASSEGTGLPGANVLTF. The whole variable domain, filled in from reference TRBV2 and TRBJ2-6, reads EPEVTQTPSHQVTQMGQEVILRCVPISNHLYFYWYRQILGQKVEFLVSFYNNEISEKSEIFDDQFSVERPDGSNFTLKIRSTKLEDSAMYFCASSEGTGLPGANVLTFGAGSRLTVL.

Only a few counts were recorded for this clonotype. The genes are TRBV6-5 and TRBJ2-3; 8 bases match TRBD2. This CDR3 has 17 residues. Trimming removed 2 bases from V and 1 base from J; junction bases left unmatched: 8. CDR1 MNHEY and CDR2 SVGAGI come from the germline V gene. The CDR3: CASSYPYGRGGTDTQYF. CDR3 DNA: TGTGCCAGCAGTTACCCCTATGGGCGGGGGGGCACAGATACGCAGTATTTT.

This clonotype was picked up a small number of times. V is TRBV5-4 and J is TRBJ2-3, with D possibly being TRBD1 (6 bases). V was cut by 4 bases and J by 6 bases, with 15 bases left in between. The CDR3 has 14 amino acids. The germline V gene has CDR1 SGHNT and CDR2 YYREEE (reference sequence). CDR3 sequence (DNA): TGTGCCAGCAGCCCATGGACAGTCACCGATACGCAGTATTTT. This codes for CASSPWTVTDTQYF.

The V and J genes are TRBV7-8 and TRBJ2-2; TRBD2 matches at 8 bases. After removal of 5 bases from V and 7 bases from J, the junction contained 6 bases not matched to a gene. The CDR3 sequence is 14 residues long. Germline CDR1 is SGHVS and CDR2 is FQNEAQ. CDR3 bases: TGTGCCAGCAGCCGGGGGGGAAGGGTCGGGGAGCTGTTTTTT. The encoded protein is CASSRGGRVGELFF.

As concerns this clonotype: Being one base from a much bigger clone, this may be a read error. This chain uses TRBV3-1 with TRBJ2-2; no reliable D call. From germline, CDR1 is LGHDT and CDR2 YNNKEL (reference sequence). This CDR3 has 15 amino acids. The CDR3 reads CASCQRPANTGELFF. CDR3 in DNA: TGTGCCAGCTGCCAACGACCCGCGAACACCGGGGAGCTGTTTTTT.

In its sample, this clonotype was seen many times. The V and J genes are TRBV5-1 and TRBJ1-5, with 9 nucleotides matching TRBD1. V dropped 0 bases and J dropped 5; count of bases not matched to a gene: 3. This CDR3 comprises 15 residues. The germline CDR1 and CDR2 sequences are SGHRS and YFSETQ. The CDR3 sequence: CASSLAGQGHQPQHF. Written as DNA, the CDR3 is TGCGCCAGCAGCTTGGCGGGACAGGGCCATCAGCCCCAGCATTTT.

The table lists this clonotype with many counts. V is TRBV20-1 and J is TRBJ2-7, with D unclear. Trimming shortened V by 2 bases and J by 7 bases, and 15 bases separated the two germline ends. The CDR3 totals 13 residues. Germline assignment: CDR1 DFQATT and CDR2 SNEGSKA (reference sequence). The CDR3 DNA is TGCAGTGCTAGAAACCGGCTTCGAGAGGAGCAGTACTTC. Its protein is CSARNRLREEQYF.

This clonotype was detected ten times or more. The V and J genes are TRBV7-8 and TRBJ2-1, with D possibly called TRBD1 or TRBD2 (5 bases each). Trimming left V 1 base short and J 5 bases short, with 30 bases between. Per the germline V gene, CDR1 is SGHVS and CDR2 is FQNEAQ. This CDR3 has 21 residues. CDR3 sequence (DNA): TGTGCCAGCAGCTTAGGCCGAGGGACCGCGCTAATCCCCCAGCTTCACAATGAGCAGTTCTTC. Amino acids: CASSLGRGTALIPQLHNEQFF.

V usage is TRBV3-1 and J usage is TRBJ2-2; a weak D match, TRBD1 (6 bases). Deletions cut 2 bases from V and 7 bases from J, with 11 bases between. Germline values: CDR1 LGHDT, CDR2 YNNKEL (reference sequence). The CDR3 extends over 14 amino acids. The CDR3 DNA reads TGTGCCAGCAGCCAAACAGGGCGTATCGGGGAGCTGTTTTTT. Residues: CASSQTGRIGELFF.

This clonotype has a count of ten or more. The J gene is TRBJ2-7, the V gene TRBV28; 7 bases match TRBD1. This CDR3 spans 15 amino acids. After removal of 6 bases from V and 0 bases from J, the junction contained 8 bases not matched to a gene. Germline-derived CDR1 and CDR2 are MDHEN and SYDVKM. The CDR3, as DNA: TGTGCCAGCAGACCCGGGACAGCGAACTCCTACGAGCAGTACTTC. Translation gives CASRPGTANSYEQYF.

This clonotype was counted at least ten times. The V call is TRBV28, the J call TRBJ1-3; perhaps TRBD1 as D (6 bases). Trimming left V 5 bases short and J 3 bases short, with 11 bases between. This CDR3 has 14 amino acids. Germline values: CDR1 MDHEN, CDR2 SYDVKM. The CDR3 coding sequence is TGTGCCAGCAGTAGTGGGGGCTTTGGAAACACCATATATTTT. Translation gives CASSSGGFGNTIYF.

This clonotype was counted ten times or more. The chain couples TRBV13 to TRBJ2-3; tentatively, D is TRBD2 (6 bases). The ends were cut back, 5 bases at V and 2 bases at J, with 20 bases in the middle. The length of the CDR3 is 17 residues. Per the germline V gene, CDR1 is PRHDT and CDR2 is FYEKMQ (reference sequence). The CDR3 coding sequence is TGTGCCAGCAGCCTACACCGGTCGCGGGGTAACACAGATACGCAGTATTTT. Translated, it gives CASSLHRSRGNTDTQYF.